The 10 T cell receptor beta chains given below trace back to one sample, sequenced in a study of cytotoxic CD8 clonotypes in ibrutinib-treated CLL. Clones were sequenced by immunoSEQ multiplex PCR, and TCRdb holds only the in-frame ones, with some missing. The sample has roughly 42,000 clones, roughly 65% seen once. The sample in question was PBMCs, obtained at disease progression, from a patient treated with ibrutinib. Receptors were obtained from a human donor with chronic lymphocytic leukemia.

V is TRBV6-6 and J is TRBJ1-5, with 9 bases matching TRBD1. This CDR3 is built from 16 residues. Trimming took 6 bases from V and 6 from J; bases not matched to a gene: 12. The germline V gene encodes CDR1 MNHNY and CDR2 SVGAGI (reference sequence). CDR3 protein: CASRRPPGQGSQPQHF. CDR3 sequence (DNA): TGTGCCAGCAGACGGCCTCCGGGACAGGGAAGTCAGCCCCAGCATTTT.

This clone was seen only a few times. The chain employs TRBV27 and TRBJ1-1; D not resolved. V lost 7 bases to trimming and J lost 7 bases, with 10 bases between them. The CDR3 has 11 residues. CDR1 is MNHEY, CDR2 SMNVEV, per germline (reference sequence). CDR3: CASTSGFEAFF. DNA of the CDR3: TGTGCCAGCACGTCGGGTTTTGAAGCTTTCTTT.

This clone was seen more than once but under ten times. This chain links TRBV6-5 with TRBJ1-5; the D is unclear. Germline CDR1 reads MNHEY; CDR2 reads SVGAGI. V lost 6 bases, J lost 5 bases, and 14 bases lay in between. CDR3 length: 14 residues. The CDR3 protein is CASSLTAADQPQHF. The DNA of the CDR3 is TGTGCCAGCAGCCTCACAGCGGCCGATCAGCCCCAGCATTTT.

This clone was seen a handful of times. V and J are TRBV21-1 and TRBJ2-2; TRBD2, the table's D call, was not compared with the DNA. TRBV21-1 is listed as a pseudogene. This CDR3 comprises 16 residues. CDR3 coding DNA: TGTGCCAGCAGCAAATGGGTAGAGGGAGTGAGCGGGGAGCTGTTTTTT. This sequence encodes CASSKWVEGVSGELFF.

This chain links TRBV4-1 with TRBJ1-3; D gene unclear. This CDR3 is 16 amino acids long. The V end was cut by 3 bases, the J end by 0 bases, with 12 bases between. CDR1 is MGHRA, CDR2 YSYEKL, per germline. In nucleotides, the CDR3 is TGCGCCAGCAGCCAGTCCAGGAGCCGCTCTGGAAACACCATATATTTT. Its translation: CASSQSRSRSGNTIYF.

V usage is TRBV6-1 and J usage is TRBJ2-7, with TRBD2 matching 10 bases. This CDR3 is 13 amino acids long. Germline V gene data show CDR1 as MNHNS and CDR2 as SASEGT. J lost 5 bases, V lost 6 bases, and 4 bases had no gene match. The CDR3 protein is CASSQREGHEQYF. CDR3 DNA sequence: TGTGCCAGCAGCCAGCGGGAGGGCCACGAGCAGTACTTC.

The chain recombines TRBV11-2 with TRBJ1-2, with 8 bases aligning to TRBD1. J lost 7 bases, V lost 5 bases, and 6 bases had no gene match. CDR3 length equals 13 residues. Germline CDR1 reads SGHAT; CDR2 reads FQNNGV. DNA for the CDR3: TGTGCCAGCAGCCCCCAGGGGGCGAGTGGCTACACCTTC. Translated: CASSPQGASGYTF.

This clone came up a few times. The gene calls are TRBV6-1 and TRBJ1-1; 8 positions agree with TRBD1. Germline V gene sequence: CDR1 MNHNS, CDR2 SASEGT. With V trimmed by 5 bases and J by 5 bases, 7 bases remained unmatched. This CDR3 contains 14 residues. For the CDR3, the DNA is TGTGCCAGCAGTAAAAGGGACAGGAAAACTGAAGCTTTCTTT. It encodes CASSKRDRKTEAFF.

The chain uses TRBV5-6 and TRBJ1-4; TRBD1 is a possible D gene (6 bases). Germline CDR1 is SGHDT and CDR2 is YYEEEE. This CDR3 region has 13 residues. The V and J ends lost 5 bases and 13 bases respectively, with 18 bases between them. Written as DNA, the CDR3 is TGTGCCAGCAGGTGGGGGACACAAGGGCCACTGTTTTTT. This gives the protein CASRWGTQGPLFF.

The chain links TRBV6-6 to TRBJ2-1; 11 bases map to TRBD2. In germline, CDR1 is MNHNY, CDR2 SVGAGI (reference sequence). After removal of 6 bases from V and 2 bases from J, the junction contained 3 bases not matched to a gene. The CDR3 is made up of 15 amino acids. The DNA of the CDR3 is TGTGCCAGCAGCAAGGGACTAGCGGCCTACAATGAGCAGTTCTTC. Protein sequence: CASSKGLAAYNEQFF.